Presented here are 10 T cell receptor beta chains from one specimen sequenced in a study of T cell changes during pregnancy in multiple sclerosis (dated by TCRdb to the late 2010s). The library was made by the immunoSEQ multiplex PCR assay. TCRdb provides this immuneACCESS table in a form limited to in-frame rearrangements. Some clones are lacking; in checked studies, under half of them reflect an unresolved V gene, and why the rest are absent is not known. Present in this sample are about 69,000 clones, approximately 91% of which were seen just once. The ten largest clones take up more than 1.2% of the sample. Material: peripheral blood, obtained in the third trimester of pregnancy. Receptor source: a female donor with multiple sclerosis, enrolled in a pregnancy study.

This sequence joins TRBV27 and TRBJ1-1; a possible D gene is TRBD1 (5 bases). This CDR3 has 13 amino acids. The germline gives CDR1 MNHEY, CDR2 SMNVEV (reference sequence). Trimming removed 5 bases at V and 1 base at J, with 8 bases between. The chain's CDR3 is CASSGGGNTEAFF. In DNA, the CDR3 is TGTGCCAGCAGTGGGGGGGGGAACACTGAAGCTTTCTTT.

This clone was detected only once. The chain uses TRBV6-5 and TRBJ1-3; a weak D match, TRBD1 (6 bases). CDR3 length equals 13 residues. From germline, CDR1 is MNHEY and CDR2 SVGAGI. Trimming took off 6 bases at V and 4 bases at J, with 10 bases between the two ends. The chain's CDR3 is CASRGTLGNTIYF. Here the CDR3 DNA reads TGTGCCAGCAGGGGGACACTCGGAAACACCATATATTTT.

This chain connects TRBV9 to TRBJ1-2; 8 bases map to TRBD1. In germline, CDR1 is SGDLS, CDR2 YYNGEE. The CDR3 has 16 amino acids. The V gene end was trimmed by 2 bases and the J gene end by 2 bases; junction bases not matched to a gene: 8. The DNA of the CDR3 is TGTGCCAGCAGCGTTAAATTGTGGACAGGGAACTATGGCTACACCTTC. This gives the protein CASSVKLWTGNYGYTF.

The chain recombines TRBV4-1 with TRBJ2-2; weak D call: TRBD1 (5 bases). V shed 4 bases and J shed 5 bases, with 11 bases lying between them. This CDR3 contains 14 residues. Germline CDR1 reads MGHRA; CDR2 reads YSYEKL. CDR3 DNA sequence: TGCGCCAGCAGCCTTCAGGGCAGTACCGGGGAGCTGTTTTTT. Translating it yields CASSLQGSTGELFF.

The chain couples TRBV7-9 to TRBJ1-2; no reliable D call. The V gene's germline CDR1 is SEHNR and CDR2 FQNEAQ (reference sequence). Trimming shortened V by 4 bases and J by 1 base, and 7 bases separated the two germline ends. CDR3 size: 13 residues. This chain's CDR3 is CASSYGLNYGYTF. The CDR3 DNA reads TGTGCCAGCAGCTACGGACTTAACTATGGCTACACCTTC.

The chain carries TRBV4-2 and TRBJ2-5; TRBD2 agrees at 7 bases. Looked up from germline, CDR1 is LGHNA and CDR2 is YNFKEQ. Germline trimming cut 4 bases from V and 1 base from J; bases unmatched to any gene: 9. The CDR3 consists of 16 residues. The CDR3 here is CASSRGEGRVQETQYF. CDR3 DNA sequence: TGTGCCAGCAGCCGAGGGGAGGGCAGGGTCCAAGAGACCCAGTACTTC.

The gene calls are TRBV7-6 and TRBJ1-1; the match to TRBD1 covers 7 bases. The J segment lost 3 bases and the V segment lost 1 base, leaving 5 bases of the junction unmatched. Germline CDR1 SGHVS, CDR2 FNYEAQ. The CDR3 spans 15 residues. The CDR3 nucleotides read TGTGCCAGCAGCTTAGTTCCGGGACAGTACACTGAAGCTTTCTTT. The encoded protein is CASSLVPGQYTEAFF.

The chain has TRBV6-4 and TRBJ2-5; 7 bases align to TRBD1. V was pared by 6 bases and J by 3 bases, with 7 bases of the junction left unmatched. This CDR3 spans 14 amino acids. CDR1 and CDR2 (germline): MRHNA, SNTAGT. The DNA of the CDR3 is TGTGCCAGCAGGAAAGGGACAGAAGAAGAGACCCAGTACTTC. This translates into CASRKGTEEETQYF.

The DNA for the CDR3 is TGTGCCAGCAGTTGGCCAGGGTGGGCTTCACCCCTCCACTTT. This encodes CASSWPGWASPLHF. The chain combines TRBV28 with TRBJ1-6; the D gene is possibly TRBD1 (5 bases). This CDR3 is 14 amino acids long. Trimming left V 4 bases short and J 9 bases short, with 13 bases between. In germline, CDR1 is MDHEN, CDR2 SYDVKM. The complete variable domain, with remaining parts taken from reference TRBV28 and TRBJ1-6, reads DVKVTQSSRYLVKRTGEKVFLECVQDMDHENMFWYRQDPGLGLRLIYFSYDVKMKEKGDIPEGYSVSREKKERFSLILESASTNQTSMYLCASSWPGWASPLHFGNGTRLTVT.

The rearrangement links TRBV28 to TRBJ1-6, with TRBD1 matching over 10 bases. The CDR3 spans 17 residues. After removal of 9 bases from V and 1 base from J, the junction contained 9 bases not matched to a gene. Germline loops: CDR1 MDHEN, CDR2 SYDVKM. This CDR3 is CASSPGDRGSYNSPLHF. Here the CDR3 DNA reads TGTGCCAGTTCGCCCGGGGACAGGGGATCCTATAATTCACCCCTCCACTTT.